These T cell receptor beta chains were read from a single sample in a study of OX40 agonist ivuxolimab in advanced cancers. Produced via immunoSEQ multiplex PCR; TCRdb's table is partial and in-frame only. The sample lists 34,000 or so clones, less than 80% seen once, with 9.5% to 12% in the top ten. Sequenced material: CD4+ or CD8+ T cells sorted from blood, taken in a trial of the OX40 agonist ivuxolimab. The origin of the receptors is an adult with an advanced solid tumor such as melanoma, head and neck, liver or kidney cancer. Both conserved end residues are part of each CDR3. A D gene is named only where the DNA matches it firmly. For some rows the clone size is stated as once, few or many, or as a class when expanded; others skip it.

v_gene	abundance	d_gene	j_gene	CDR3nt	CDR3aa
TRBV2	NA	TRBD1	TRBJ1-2	TGTGCCAGCAGCCCACAGGGGAACTATGGCTACACCTTC	CASSPQGNYGYTF
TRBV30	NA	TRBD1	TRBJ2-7	TGTGCCTGGAGATCCGGGACAGGGACCTACGAGCAGTACTTC	CAWRSGTGTYEQYF
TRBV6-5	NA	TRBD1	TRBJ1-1	TGTGCCAGCAGTTACTCGATTACAGGGGGTATTGAAGCTTTCTTT	CASSYSITGGIEAFF
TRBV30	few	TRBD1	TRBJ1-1	TGTGCCTGGAAACGCCCAGGGGGAAGGATGAACACTGAAGCTTTCTTT	CAWKRPGGRMNTEAFF
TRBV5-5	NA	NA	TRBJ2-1	TGTGCCAGCAGCGCTGACTGGGAGTACAATGAGCAGTTCTTC	CASSADWEYNEQFF
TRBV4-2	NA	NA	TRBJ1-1	TGTGCCAGCAGCCAAGAAACTGAAGCTTTCTTT	CASSQETEAFF
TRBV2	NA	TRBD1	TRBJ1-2	TGTGCCAGCAGTGAATGGGCCCAGGACAGGGACTATGGCTACACCTTC	CASSEWAQDRDYGYTF
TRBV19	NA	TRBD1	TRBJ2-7	TGTGCCAGTTCCGACAGGGGGGTTCACGAGCAGTACTTC	CASSDRGVHEQYF
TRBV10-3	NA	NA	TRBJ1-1	TGTGCCATCAGTGAGATGGTTCTCCAGTTGAACACTGAAGCTTTCTTT	CAISEMVLQLNTEAFF
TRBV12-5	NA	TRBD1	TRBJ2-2	TGTGCTAGTGGTAGCGCAGGGGGAACCGGGGAGCTGTTTTTT	CASGSAGGTGELFF
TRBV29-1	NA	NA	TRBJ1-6	TGCAGCGTTGAAGATACGGGGGCTGGGGGTAATTCACCCCTCCACTTT	CSVEDTGAGGNSPLHF
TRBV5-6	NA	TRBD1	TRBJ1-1	TGTGCCAGCAGCACCCGACAGGGTGGTCGGAACACTGAAGCTTTCTTT	CASSTRQGGRNTEAFF
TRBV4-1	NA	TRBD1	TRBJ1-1	TGCGCCAGCAGCCACCACAGGGGGCGGGCCACTGAAGCTTTCTTT	CASSHHRGRATEAFF
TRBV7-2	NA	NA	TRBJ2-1	TGTGCCAGCAGCTTAATAAGGAGAGGGCCAAGGTACAATGAGCAGTTCTTC	CASSLIRRGPRYNEQFF
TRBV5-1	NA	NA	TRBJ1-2	TGCGCCAGCAGGGTAACTGGGATATTGGAGGGGAGAAACTATGGCTACACCTTC	CASRVTGILEGRNYGYTF
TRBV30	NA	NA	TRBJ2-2	TGTGCCTGGACACCGACCACTAGTAAAGAGCTGTTTTTT	CAWTPTTSKELFF
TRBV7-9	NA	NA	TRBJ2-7	TGTGCCAGCAGCCAACCTGAATCCGGGGCCTCCTACGAGCAGTACTTC	CASSQPESGASYEQYF
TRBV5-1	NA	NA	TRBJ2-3	TGCGCCAGCAGCTTGGCGGCCGGGCCAAGCACAGATACGCAGTATTTT	CASSLAAGPSTDTQYF
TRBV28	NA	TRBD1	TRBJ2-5	TGTGCCAGCATGCGGGACAGGAGGCAAGAGACCCAGTACTTC	CASMRDRRQETQYF
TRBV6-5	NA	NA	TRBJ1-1	TGTGCCAGCAGTTACTCTCGACAGGTGAACACTGAAGCTTTCTTT	CASSYSRQVNTEAFF
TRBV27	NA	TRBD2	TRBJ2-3	TGTGCCAGCAGTTTAAGTGCAAGCGGGGGGCGGGTAGATACGCAGTATTTT	CASSLSASGGRVDTQYF
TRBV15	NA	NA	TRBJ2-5	TGTGCCACCAGCAGAGATTGGGAGACCCAGTACTTC	CATSRDWETQYF
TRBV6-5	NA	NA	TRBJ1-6	TGTGCCAGCAGTTCCCCAGGGAGTTGGTATAATTCACCCCTCCACTTT	CASSSPGSWYNSPLHF
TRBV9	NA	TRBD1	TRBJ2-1	TGTGCCAGCAGCGCGGCCGGGACAGGGGGACGCAATGAGCAGTTCTTC	CASSAAGTGGRNEQFF
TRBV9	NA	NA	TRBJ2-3	TGTGCCAGCAGCGCCCCGGGACTTGAAAGCACAGATACGCAGTATTTT	CASSAPGLESTDTQYF